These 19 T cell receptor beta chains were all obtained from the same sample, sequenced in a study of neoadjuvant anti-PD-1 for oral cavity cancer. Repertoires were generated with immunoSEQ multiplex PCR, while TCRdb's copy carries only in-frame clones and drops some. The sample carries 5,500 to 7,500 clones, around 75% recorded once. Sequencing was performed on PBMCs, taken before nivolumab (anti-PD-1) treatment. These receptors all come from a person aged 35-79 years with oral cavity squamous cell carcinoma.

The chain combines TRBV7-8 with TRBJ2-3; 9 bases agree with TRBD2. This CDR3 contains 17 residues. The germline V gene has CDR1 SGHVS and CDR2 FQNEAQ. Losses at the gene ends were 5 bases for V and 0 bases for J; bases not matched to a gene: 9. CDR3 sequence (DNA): TGTGCCAGCAGCCATTATCTTAGCGGGGGAAGCACAGATACGCAGTATTTT. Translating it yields CASSHYLSGGSTDTQYF.

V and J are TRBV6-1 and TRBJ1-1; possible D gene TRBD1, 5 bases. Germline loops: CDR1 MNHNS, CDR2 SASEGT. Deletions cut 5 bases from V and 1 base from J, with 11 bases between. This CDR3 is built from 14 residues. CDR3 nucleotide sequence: TGTGCCAGCAGTTTAGAAAGGGGGAACACTGAAGCTTTCTTT. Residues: CASSLERGNTEAFF.

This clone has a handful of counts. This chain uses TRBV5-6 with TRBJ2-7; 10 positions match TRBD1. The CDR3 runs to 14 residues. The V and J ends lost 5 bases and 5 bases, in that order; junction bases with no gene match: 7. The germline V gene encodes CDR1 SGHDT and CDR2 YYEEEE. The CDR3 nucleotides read TGTGCCAGCAGGCCCCCGGGACAGGGGAACGAGCAGTACTTC. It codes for CASRPPGQGNEQYF.

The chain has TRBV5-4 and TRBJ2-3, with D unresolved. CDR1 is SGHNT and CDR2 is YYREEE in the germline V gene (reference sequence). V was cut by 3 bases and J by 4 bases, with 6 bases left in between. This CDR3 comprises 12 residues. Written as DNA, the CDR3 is TGTGCCAGCAGCTCCTGGGCAGATACGCAGTATTTT. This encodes CASSSWADTQYF. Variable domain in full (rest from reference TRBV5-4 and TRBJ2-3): ETGVTQSPTHLIKTRGQQVTLRCSSQSGHNTVSWYQQALGQGPQFIFQYYREEENGRGNFPPRFSGLQFPNYSSELNVNALELDDSALYLCASSSWADTQYFGPGTRLTVL.

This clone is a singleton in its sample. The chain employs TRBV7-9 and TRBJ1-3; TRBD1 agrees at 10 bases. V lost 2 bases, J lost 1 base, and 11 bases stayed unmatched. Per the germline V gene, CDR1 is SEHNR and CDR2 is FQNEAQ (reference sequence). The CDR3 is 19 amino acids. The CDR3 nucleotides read TGTGCCAGCAGCTTATCCGGGACAGGGGTTACAGGGTCTGGAAACACCATATATTTT. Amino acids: CASSLSGTGVTGSGNTIYF. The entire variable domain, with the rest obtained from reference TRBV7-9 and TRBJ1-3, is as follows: DTGVSQNPRHKITKRGQNVTFRCDPISEHNRLYWYRQTLGQGPEFLTYFQNEAQLEKSRLLSDRFSAERPKGSFSTLEIQRTEQGDSAMYLCASSLSGTGVTGSGNTIYFGEGSWLTVV.

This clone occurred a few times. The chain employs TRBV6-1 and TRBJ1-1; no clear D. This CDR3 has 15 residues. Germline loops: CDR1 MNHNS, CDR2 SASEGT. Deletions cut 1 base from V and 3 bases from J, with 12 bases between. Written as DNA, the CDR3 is TGTGCCAGCAGTGAAGGAACACACACCTACACTGAAGCTTTCTTT. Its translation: CASSEGTHTYTEAFF.

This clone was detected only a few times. The CDR3 reads CASSLPRPTEAFF. The DNA of the CDR3 is TGTGCCAGCAGCTTACCAAGGCCCACTGAAGCTTTCTTT. This chain connects TRBV7-9 to TRBJ1-1; D is undetermined. The germline CDR1 and CDR2 sequences are SEHNR and FQNEAQ (reference sequence). Trimming left V 2 bases short and J 4 bases short, with 8 bases between. The length of the CDR3 is 13 residues.

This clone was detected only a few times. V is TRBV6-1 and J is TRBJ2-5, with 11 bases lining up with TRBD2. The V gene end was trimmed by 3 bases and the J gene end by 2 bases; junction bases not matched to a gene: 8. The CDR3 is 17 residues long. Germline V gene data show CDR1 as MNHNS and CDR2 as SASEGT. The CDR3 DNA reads TGTGCCAGCAGTGACCCACTAGCGGGGGCCTCACAAGAGACCCAGTACTTC. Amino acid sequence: CASSDPLAGASQETQYF.

DNA for the CDR3: TGCGCCAGCAGCTTGGAAGGGACAGATAATTCACCCCTCCACTTT. Encoded protein: CASSLEGTDNSPLHF. The V call is TRBV5-1, the J call TRBJ1-6, with 7 bases matching TRBD1. CDR1 is SGHRS and CDR2 is YFSETQ in the germline V gene. V was pared by 0 bases and J by 5 bases, with 2 bases of the junction left unmatched. This CDR3 has 15 amino acids.

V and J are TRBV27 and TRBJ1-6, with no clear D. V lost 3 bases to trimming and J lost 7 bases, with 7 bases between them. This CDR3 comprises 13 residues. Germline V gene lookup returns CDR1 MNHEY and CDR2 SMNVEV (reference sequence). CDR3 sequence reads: CASSFYKNSPLHF. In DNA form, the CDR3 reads TGTGCCAGCAGTTTTTACAAGAATTCACCCCTCCACTTT.

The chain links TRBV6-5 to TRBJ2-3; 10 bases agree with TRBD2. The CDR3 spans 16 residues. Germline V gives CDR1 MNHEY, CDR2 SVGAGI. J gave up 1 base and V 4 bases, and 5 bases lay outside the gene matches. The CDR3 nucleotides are TGTGCCAGCAGTTCAGGACTAGCGGCGGGCACAGATACGCAGTATTTT. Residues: CASSSGLAAGTDTQYF.

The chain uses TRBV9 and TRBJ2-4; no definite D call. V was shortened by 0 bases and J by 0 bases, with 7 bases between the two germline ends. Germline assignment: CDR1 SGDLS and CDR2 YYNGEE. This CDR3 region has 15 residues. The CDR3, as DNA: TGTGCCAGCAGCGTAGGTCACCTAGCCAAAAACATTCAGTACTTC. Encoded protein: CASSVGHLAKNIQYF.

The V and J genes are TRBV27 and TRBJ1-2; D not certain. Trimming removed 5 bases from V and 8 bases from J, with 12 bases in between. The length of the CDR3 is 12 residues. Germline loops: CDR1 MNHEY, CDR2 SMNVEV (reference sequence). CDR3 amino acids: CASSPNLGGYTF. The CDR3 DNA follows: TGTGCCAGCAGTCCCAATCTTGGCGGCTACACCTTC.

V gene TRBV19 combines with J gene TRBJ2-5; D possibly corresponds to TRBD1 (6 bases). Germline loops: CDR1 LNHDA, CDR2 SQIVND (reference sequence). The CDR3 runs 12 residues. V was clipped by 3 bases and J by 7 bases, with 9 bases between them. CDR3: CASSIPTGTQYF. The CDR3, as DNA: TGTGCCAGTAGTATTCCGACAGGGACCCAGTACTTC. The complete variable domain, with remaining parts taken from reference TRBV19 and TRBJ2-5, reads DGGITQSPKYLFRKEGQNVTLSCEQNLNHDAMYWYRQDPGQGLRLIYYSQIVNDFQKGDIAEGYSVSREKKESFPLTVTSAQKNPTAFYLCASSIPTGTQYFGPGTRLLVL.

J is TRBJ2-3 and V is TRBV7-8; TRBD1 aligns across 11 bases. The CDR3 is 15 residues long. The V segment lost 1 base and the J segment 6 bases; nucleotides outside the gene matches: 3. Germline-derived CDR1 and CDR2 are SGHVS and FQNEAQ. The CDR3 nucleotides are TGTGCCAGCAGCTTAGGGACAGGGGGCAGCGATACGCAGTATTTT. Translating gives CASSLGTGGSDTQYF.

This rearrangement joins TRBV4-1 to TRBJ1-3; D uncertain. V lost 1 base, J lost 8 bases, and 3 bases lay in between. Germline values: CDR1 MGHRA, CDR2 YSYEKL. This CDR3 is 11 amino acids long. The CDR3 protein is CASSQADTIYF. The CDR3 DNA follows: TGCGCCAGCAGCCAAGCGGACACCATATATTTT.

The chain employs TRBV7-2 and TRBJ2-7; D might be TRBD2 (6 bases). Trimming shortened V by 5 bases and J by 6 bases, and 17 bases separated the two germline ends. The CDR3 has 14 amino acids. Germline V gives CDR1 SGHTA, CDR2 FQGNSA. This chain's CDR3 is CASSSRDSRTEQYF. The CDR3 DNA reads TGTGCCAGCAGCAGCCGGGACTCCCGAACCGAGCAGTACTTC.

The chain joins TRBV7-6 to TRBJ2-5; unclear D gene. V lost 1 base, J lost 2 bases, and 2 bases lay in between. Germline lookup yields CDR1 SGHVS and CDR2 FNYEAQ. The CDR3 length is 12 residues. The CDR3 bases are TGTGCCAGCAGCTTAGTTCAAGAGACCCAGTACTTC. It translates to CASSLVQETQYF.

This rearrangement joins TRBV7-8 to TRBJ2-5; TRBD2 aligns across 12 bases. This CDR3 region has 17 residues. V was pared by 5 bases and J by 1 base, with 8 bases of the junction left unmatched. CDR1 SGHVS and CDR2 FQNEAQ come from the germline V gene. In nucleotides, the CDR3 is TGTGCCAGCAGCCAGGGACTAGCGGGCCCATCCCAAGAGACCCAGTACTTC. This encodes CASSQGLAGPSQETQYF.